The 29 T cell receptor beta chains below were found in one sample sequenced in a study of blood T cell repertoires in COVID-19. Clones were read by immunoSEQ multiplex PCR, and TCRdb kept only the in-frame ones, dropping some. Of 180,000 or so clones in the sample, 80% to 85% were seen once. Sequencing used peripheral blood. The receptors here all came from a woman aged 80 or over with COVID-19, enrolled during active disease.

There are a few counts of this clone. The sample has other DNA sequences that encode this CDR3 too. CDR3 DNA: TGTGCCAGCAGGAGACAGGGCTCCTACGAGCAGTACTTC. Protein sequence: CASRRQGSYEQYF. The chain joins TRBV27 to TRBJ2-7; 7 bases map to TRBD1. There are 13 residues in the CDR3. V trimming: 6 bases; J trimming: 0 bases; junction bases outside the gene matches: 2. Germline V gives CDR1 MNHEY, CDR2 SMNVEV (reference sequence).

This chain joins TRBV28 and TRBJ2-1; weak D call: TRBD1 (5 bases). The germline CDR1 and CDR2 sequences are MDHEN and SYDVKM. Deletions cut 7 bases from V and 6 bases from J, with 19 bases between. The CDR3 spans 15 residues. This chain's CDR3 is CASTPGSGRFNEQFF. For the CDR3, the DNA is TGTGCCAGCACCCCAGGGTCAGGGCGATTCAATGAGCAGTTCTTC.

The V gene is TRBV6-5, the J gene TRBJ2-7; 7 nucleotides align to TRBD2. This CDR3 spans 14 amino acids. Trimming cost V 2 bases and J 3 bases; bases outside gene matches: 4. Germline values: CDR1 MNHEY, CDR2 SVGAGI. The CDR3 coding sequence is TGTGCCAGCAGTTACGGGAGGGACTACTACGAGCAGTACTTC. Translated: CASSYGRDYYEQYF.

The chain links TRBV6-5 to TRBJ2-7; maybe TRBD2 (7 bases). Trimming removed 6 bases from V and 4 bases from J, with 16 bases in between. Germline-derived CDR1 and CDR2 are MNHEY and SVGAGI. The CDR3 contains 14 residues. As DNA, the CDR3 is TGTGCCAGCAGCTACCGGGGGGCTGGGTACGAGCAGTACTTC. It encodes CASSYRGAGYEQYF.

This clone was seen a single time. The CDR3 DNA sequence: TGTGCCAGCAGCGTATTCATGGGGGGACAGGGAAACACCGGGGAGCTGTTTTTT. Translated: CASSVFMGGQGNTGELFF. J is TRBJ2-2 and V is TRBV9, with 9 bases that match TRBD1. Germline values: CDR1 SGDLS, CDR2 YYNGEE. The CDR3 contains 18 residues. Trimming took 1 base from V and 2 from J; bases not matched to a gene: 9.

This chain links TRBV19 with TRBJ2-2, with 10 nucleotides matching TRBD1. V was clipped by 7 bases and J by 6 bases; unmatched bases: 11. Germline CDR1 and CDR2: LNHDA and SQIVND (reference sequence). This CDR3 spans 16 amino acids. DNA for the CDR3: TGTGCCAGTAAAGTCGTTGGGACAGGGGTCCCCGGGGAGCTGTTTTTT. It codes for CASKVVGTGVPGELFF.

J is TRBJ2-5 and V is TRBV5-4; 8 bases map to TRBD2. V shed 0 bases and J 1 base; nucleotides not matched to a gene: 5. Per the germline V gene, CDR1 is SGHNT and CDR2 is YYREEE (reference sequence). The CDR3 is 16 residues long. CDR3 in amino acids: CASSLGGRGVQETQYF. The CDR3 nucleotides are TGTGCCAGCAGCTTGGGCGGGCGGGGGGTCCAAGAGACCCAGTACTTC. Together with reference TRBV5-4 and TRBJ2-5, the CDR3 gives the full variable domain: ETGVTQSPTHLIKTRGQQVTLRCSSQSGHNTVSWYQQALGQGPQFIFQYYREEENGRGNFPPRFSGLQFPNYSSELNVNALELDDSALYLCASSLGGRGVQETQYFGPGTRLLVL.

V gene TRBV21-1 combines with J gene TRBJ2-7; the DNA was not used to check the table's D call, TRBD1. TRBV21-1 is a pseudogene segment. The CDR3 consists of 18 residues. CDR3 DNA sequence: TGTGCCAGCAGCAAAGCGGTCGGGCACAGGGGGCGGTTGTACGAGCAGTACTTC. Residues: CASSKAVGHRGRLYEQYF.

The CDR3 sequence: CASSHGTASTDTQYF. In nucleotides, the CDR3 is TGTGCCAGCAGCCACGGGACAGCCTCCACAGATACGCAGTATTTT. The chain carries TRBV7-9 and TRBJ2-3, with 7 positions matching TRBD1. Germline V CDR1 and CDR2: SEHNR, FQNEAQ (reference sequence). The CDR3 sequence is 15 residues long. With 5 bases clipped from V and 2 bases from J, the junction kept 7 bases outside the gene matches. The variable domain in full, with the rest retrieved from reference TRBV7-9 and TRBJ2-3, is DTGVSQNPRHKITKRGQNVTFRCDPISEHNRLYWYRQTLGQGPEFLTYFQNEAQLEKSRLLSDRFSAERPKGSFSTLEIQRTEQGDSAMYLCASSHGTASTDTQYFGPGTRLTVL.

This clone came up once. The CDR3 DNA reads as TGTGCCAGCAGCCCGACAGGGGTTAGGGAGCAGTACTTC. It codes for CASSPTGVREQYF. The gene calls are TRBV12-3 or TRBV12-4 and TRBJ2-7; 8 bases are shared with TRBD1. This CDR3 comprises 13 residues. V shed 6 bases and J 7 bases; nucleotides not matched to a gene: 8.

The chain has TRBV28 and TRBJ2-5, with a possible D match to TRBD1 (5 bases). Germline V gene data show CDR1 as MDHEN and CDR2 as SYDVKM. Trimming took off 1 base at V and 4 bases at J, with 10 bases between the two ends. CDR3 length: 14 amino acids. The CDR3 reads CASSLSGFGETQYF. CDR3 nucleotides: TGTGCCAGCAGTTTATCAGGGTTCGGAGAGACCCAGTACTTC.

The CDR3 DNA reads TGTGCCATCAGGCCTACAGGTGATCATAATTCACCCCTCCACTTT. It is translated as CAIRPTGDHNSPLHF. The rearrangement links TRBV10-3 to TRBJ1-6; possibly TRBD1 for D (5 bases). The V gene lost 6 bases and the J gene lost 5 bases, with 14 bases spanning the gap. From germline, CDR1 is ENHRY and CDR2 SYGVKD. This CDR3 spans 15 amino acids.

The rearrangement uses TRBV5-6 and TRBJ2-7, with a tentative D call TRBD2 (6 bases). Germline V gene sequence: CDR1 SGHDT, CDR2 YYEEEE. Trimming stripped 3 bases from V and 6 bases from J, with 16 bases between. The CDR3 covers 14 residues. CDR3 DNA: TGTGCCAGCAGCTCGGGGGTTCAGGGCGCCGAGCAGTACTTC. Translation: CASSSGVQGAEQYF.

This rearrangement joins TRBV5-5 to TRBJ2-3, with 9 bases matching TRBD2. The V segment lost 2 bases and the J segment 1 base; nucleotides outside the gene matches: 2. The CDR3 runs 15 residues. CDR1 is SGHKS, CDR2 YYEKEE, per germline (reference sequence). This chain's CDR3 is CASSFLAGGTDTQYF. The CDR3 DNA reads as TGTGCCAGCAGCTTCTTAGCGGGGGGCACAGATACGCAGTATTTT.

CDR3 amino acids: CASSLLAGSTGELFF. CDR3 in DNA: TGTGCCAGCAGCTTGTTAGCGGGGTCCACCGGGGAGCTGTTTTTT. V is TRBV5-5 and J is TRBJ2-2; 8 bases are shared with TRBD2. Trimming took 1 base from V and 4 from J; bases not matched to a gene: 3. Germline V lookup: CDR1 SGHKS, CDR2 YYEKEE (reference sequence). The CDR3 length is 15 residues.

The V gene is TRBV19, the J gene TRBJ1-2; maybe TRBD1 (6 bases). This CDR3 is 15 amino acids long. V was pared by 5 bases and J by 4 bases, with 17 bases between. Germline V lookup: CDR1 LNHDA, CDR2 SQIVND (reference sequence). The CDR3, as DNA: TGTGCCAGTAGTTCCGGGACACCAATCCTCTATGGCTACACCTTC. The encoded protein is CASSSGTPILYGYTF.

The chain combines TRBV5-5 with TRBJ2-5, with 9 bases aligning to TRBD2. With 1 base clipped from V and 6 bases from J, the junction kept 1 base outside the gene matches. Germline-derived CDR1 and CDR2 are SGHKS and YYEKEE (reference sequence). The CDR3 runs 13 residues. CDR3 residues: CASSLTSGQTQYF. In DNA form, the CDR3 reads TGTGCCAGCAGCTTGACTAGCGGGCAGACCCAGTACTTC.

The genes are TRBV5-6 and TRBJ1-1; D possibly corresponds to TRBD1 (5 bases). The CDR3 extends over 12 amino acids. Germline lookup yields CDR1 SGHDT and CDR2 YYEEEE. V was clipped by 2 bases and J by 7 bases, with 9 bases between them. The CDR3 DNA follows: TGTGCCAGCAGCTTAGTGACAGATGAAGCTTTCTTT. This encodes CASSLVTDEAFF.

This clone has at least ten counts. The gene calls are TRBV19 and TRBJ1-2; possible D gene TRBD1, 5 bases. V lost 4 bases, J lost 6 bases, and 12 bases lay in between. Per the germline V gene, CDR1 is LNHDA and CDR2 is SQIVND (reference sequence). The CDR3 sequence is 13 residues long. The CDR3 loop reads CASSTLDIDGYTF. CDR3 nucleotide sequence: TGTGCCAGTAGTACCTTGGACATCGATGGCTACACCTTC.

The chain couples TRBV11-3 to TRBJ2-3; D may be TRBD1 (6 bases). Germline-derived CDR1 and CDR2 are SGHNT and YENEEA. The CDR3 totals 14 residues. V was cut by 3 bases and J by 1 base, with 8 bases left in between. CDR3 sequence reads: CASSFQGRTDTQYF. The CDR3 DNA is TGTGCCAGCAGCTTCCAGGGGCGCACAGATACGCAGTATTTT.

The chain has TRBV12-3 or TRBV12-4 and TRBJ2-2; D gene uncertain. Trimming stripped 3 bases from V and 4 bases from J, with 3 bases between. The CDR3 extends over 12 amino acids. The CDR3 spells CASSLATGELFF. The CDR3 region has the DNA TGTGCCAGCAGTTTGGCCACCGGGGAGCTGTTTTTT.

The table lists this clone with a count of one. The CDR3: CASSFVTGGPSGETQYF. The DNA for the CDR3 is TGCGCCAGCAGCTTCGTGACGGGAGGGCCCTCCGGTGAGACCCAGTACTTC. The chain couples TRBV5-1 to TRBJ2-5; TRBD2 agrees at 8 bases. J lost 5 bases, V lost 2 bases, and 14 bases had no gene match. The V gene's germline CDR1 is SGHRS and CDR2 YFSETQ. This CDR3 has 17 residues.

The V and J genes are TRBV7-2 and TRBJ1-2; D is unresolved. The germline V gene has CDR1 SGHTA and CDR2 FQGNSA. The CDR3 extends over 11 amino acids. V was pared by 5 bases and J by 8 bases, with 9 bases between. CDR3 region: CASSGAGGYTF. The CDR3 DNA reads TGTGCCAGCAGCGGAGCGGGGGGCTACACCTTC.

This clone was counted once. CDR3 sequence: CATSDSGQGQYEQYF. The CDR3 DNA is TGTGCCACCAGTGATTCCGGACAGGGACAGTACGAGCAGTACTTC. V and J are TRBV24-1 and TRBJ2-7; 8 bases map to TRBD1. This CDR3 region has 15 residues. The V gene end was trimmed by 2 bases and the J gene end by 4 bases; junction bases not matched to a gene: 6. CDR1 is KGHDR, CDR2 SFDVKD, per germline.

This chain links TRBV19 with TRBJ1-4; no firm D call. The ends were cut back, 4 bases at V and 0 bases at J, with 6 bases in the middle. CDR1 is LNHDA, CDR2 SQIVND, per germline (reference sequence). The CDR3 sequence is 14 residues long. CDR3 protein: CASSRLATNEKLFF. The CDR3 coding sequence is TGTGCCAGTAGTAGACTTGCAACTAATGAAAAACTGTTTTTT.

Only one count was recorded for this clone. This rearrangement joins TRBV5-4 to TRBJ2-1; TRBD2 might be the D (6 bases). Germline lookup yields CDR1 SGHNT and CDR2 YYREEE (reference sequence). The V end was cut by 2 bases, the J end by 10 bases, with 10 bases between. This CDR3 spans 12 amino acids. The CDR3 reads CASSFGSREQFF. DNA for the CDR3: TGTGCCAGCAGCTTCGGGAGCCGGGAGCAGTTCTTC.

The chain carries TRBV6-5 and TRBJ2-1; the match to TRBD1 covers 7 bases. The CDR3 loop spans 13 amino acids. Trimming took 6 bases from V and 7 from J; bases not matched to a gene: 6. CDR1 is MNHEY, CDR2 SVGAGI, per germline. CDR3 bases: TGTGCCAGCAGAAACAGGGGTGGGAATGAGCAGTTCTTC. Its translation is CASRNRGGNEQFF.

This clone showed up just once. The chain employs TRBV19 and TRBJ1-2; D is perhaps TRBD1 (5 bases). Germline V gene data show CDR1 as LNHDA and CDR2 as SQIVND (reference sequence). The CDR3 length is 13 residues. Trimming removed 2 bases from V and 6 bases from J, with 10 bases in between. CDR3 protein: CASSIPNRHGYTF. The CDR3 coding sequence is TGTGCCAGTAGTATACCCAACAGGCATGGCTACACCTTC.

The CDR3 region has the DNA TGTGCCAGCAGCTTGGAGGGGGACCGCGAAGGCTACACCTTC. Its translation is CASSLEGDREGYTF. The rearrangement joins TRBV5-4 to TRBJ1-2; tentatively, D is TRBD1 (6 bases). This CDR3 spans 14 amino acids. The germline gives CDR1 SGHNT, CDR2 YYREEE (reference sequence). Trimming shortened V by 0 bases and J by 8 bases, and 14 bases separated the two germline ends.